This TCR beta chain appears in the sequencing data of a study of memory B cells and T cells in multiple sclerosis. The V and J ends lost 8 bases and 4 bases respectively, with 17 bases between them. This CDR3 region has 14 residues. CDR1 is MNHNS and CDR2 is SASEGT in the germline V gene. Notes on this clone: Its antigen is unknown.

Clones were read by immunoSEQ multiplex PCR, and TCRdb kept only the in-frame ones, dropping some. The sample carries several thousand clones, roughly 50% recorded once. Study results and limitations: Normalization was needed because clone-set size differences affected shared clonotype counts.

This TCR was recovered from a human donor with multiple sclerosis. Sequencing was performed on memory (CD45RO+) CD8+ T cells from blood. The chain employs TRBV6-1 and TRBJ1-1, with D uncertain. The DNA for the CDR3 is TGTGCCAGCGGCGCGGCATCGGATGGCACTGAAGCTTTCTTT. This gives the protein CASGAASDGTEAFF.